The next 24 T cell receptor beta chains were all read from a single sample in a study of blood T cells in healthy people across ages. Primed by a sample-barcoded 5' primer and a J-beta primer mix, a second PCR proceeded for 7 to 11 cycles. TCRdb independently ran MiXCR on the 5' RACE reads; one entry per CDR3 protein. Altogether about a million distinct CDR3 sequences are present, 35% to 45% being singletons, with the ten largest covering about an eighth. The sequencing input was blood. Receptors originate from a man aged 18-30 years in good health.

This clonotype was counted between two and nine times. The CDR3 loop reads CASSQTLGGADTQYF. CDR3 in DNA: TGCGCCAGCAGCCAAACCCTCGGGGGAGCAGATACGCAGTATTTT. This rearrangement joins TRBV4-1 to TRBJ2-3, with D possibly TRBD2 on 6 matching bases. V was pared by 2 bases and J by 4 bases, with 13 bases between. The germline V gene has CDR1 MGHRA and CDR2 YSYEKL. This CDR3 region has 15 residues.

This clonotype showed up just a few times. The V and J genes are TRBV20-1 and TRBJ1-2; D is ambiguous. The CDR3 is 14 residues long. Deletions cut 3 bases from V and 4 bases from J, with 15 bases between. CDR1 is DFQATT and CDR2 is SNEGSKA in the germline V gene (reference sequence). CDR3 nucleotides: TGCAGTGCTAGGGACTACGCAGTGATCTATGGCTACACCTTC. Its protein product is CSARDYAVIYGYTF.

This clonotype was observed a handful of times. V usage is TRBV4-3 and J usage is TRBJ2-1; D is possibly TRBD2 (5 bases). The V gene lost 0 bases and the J gene lost 12 bases, with 18 bases spanning the gap. CDR3 length: 15 amino acids. Germline V CDR1 and CDR2: LGHNA, YSLEER. CDR3 amino acids: CASSQDLALVVAQFF. Written as DNA, the CDR3 is TGCGCCAGCAGCCAAGATTTAGCGCTGGTAGTCGCGCAGTTCTTC.

The rearrangement uses TRBV20-1 and TRBJ2-5; 9 bases agree with TRBD2. The V gene end was trimmed by 6 bases and the J gene end by 0 bases; junction bases not matched to a gene: 11. CDR3 size: 16 residues. The germline CDR1 and CDR2 sequences are DFQATT and SNEGSKA (reference sequence). The CDR3 spells CSAREVSGGNQETQYF. The CDR3 nucleotides are TGCAGTGCCCGGGAGGTTAGCGGGGGAAACCAAGAGACCCAGTACTTC.

Only one count was recorded for this clonotype. The chain employs TRBV5-1 and TRBJ2-5; the D is unclear. The CDR3 spans 14 residues. The germline V and J ends were trimmed by 4 bases and 1 base, with 11 bases remaining between them. The V gene's germline CDR1 is SGHRS and CDR2 YFSETQ. The CDR3 reads CASSKAAFQETQYF. In nucleotides, the CDR3 is TGCGCCAGCAGCAAGGCAGCATTCCAAGAGACCCAGTACTTC. Supplemented by reference TRBV5-1 and TRBJ2-5, the full variable domain reads KAGVTQTPRYLIKTRGQQVTLSCSPISGHRSVSWYQQTPGQGLQFLFEYFSETQRNKGNFPGRFSGRQFSNSRSEMNVSTLELGDSALYLCASSKAAFQETQYFGPGTRLLVL.

This clonotype has only a few counts. This sequence joins TRBV7-9 and TRBJ2-3; 8 bases are shared with TRBD2. V shed 5 bases and J 3 bases; nucleotides not matched to a gene: 4. Per germline, CDR1 SEHNR and CDR2 FQNEAQ (reference sequence). CDR3 length: 14 amino acids. CDR3 region: CASSVERGTDTQYF. CDR3 bases: TGTGCCAGCAGCGTTGAGCGGGGGACAGATACGCAGTATTTT.

The chain joins TRBV7-2 to TRBJ1-6, with D uncertain. V was trimmed by 2 bases and J by 8 bases, leaving 13 bases between them. The V gene's germline CDR1 is SGHTA and CDR2 FQGNSA. This CDR3 is 15 amino acids long. In DNA, the CDR3 is TGTGCCAGCAGCTTAAACGGCGGGTCAGATTCACCCCTCCACTTT. This sequence encodes CASSLNGGSDSPLHF.

The gene calls are TRBV6-5 and TRBJ1-1, with D possibly TRBD1 on 6 matching bases. The CDR3 has 14 residues. Germline V lookup: CDR1 MNHEY, CDR2 SVGAGI. The V end lost 6 bases, the J end lost 1 base, and 12 bases lay between the germline ends. The DNA of the CDR3 is TGTGCCAGCAGAGGGGGGAATACGAACACTGAAGCTTTCTTT. This translates into CASRGGNTNTEAFF.

This clonotype occurred a few times. The V gene is TRBV28, the J gene TRBJ1-5; tentative D call: TRBD1 (6 bases). Germline assignment: CDR1 MDHEN and CDR2 SYDVKM. There are 15 residues in the CDR3. V lost 8 bases and J lost 6, with 20 bases in between. The CDR3 spells CASASPGALSQPQHF. DNA for the CDR3: TGTGCCAGCGCATCCCCAGGGGCGTTGAGTCAGCCCCAGCATTTT.

This clonotype showed up just a few times. The chain recombines TRBV29-1 with TRBJ1-1; a weak D match, TRBD1 (5 bases). V was clipped by 8 bases and J by 7 bases, with 17 bases between them. Germline V gene data show CDR1 as SQVTM and CDR2 as ANQGSEA. CDR3 length equals 12 residues. CDR3 DNA sequence: TGCAGCATCAGAGCTGCAAGGGGTGAAGCTTTCTTT. Translated: CSIRAARGEAFF. Combining the CDR3 with reference TRBV29-1 and TRBJ1-1 gives the whole variable domain SAVISQKPSRDICQRGTSLTIQCQVDSQVTMMFWYRQQPGQSLTLIATANQGSEATYESGFVIDKFPISRPNLTFSTLTVSNMSPEDSSIYLCSIRAARGEAFFGQGTRLTVV.

This clonotype appeared a single time. Given a much more abundant clone one base away, this may be a read error. The chain carries TRBV6-2 or TRBV6-3 and TRBJ2-7; D could derive from TRBD1 or TRBD2 (5 bases each). Germline V CDR1 and CDR2: MNHEY, SVGEGT. The CDR3 sequence is 13 residues long. CDR3 bases: TGTGTCAGCCTACCGGGACGGAGCTACGAGCAGTACTTC. Translation: CVSLPGRSYEQYF.

This clonotype was seen ten or more times. V gene TRBV7-2 combines with J gene TRBJ2-1; D call uncertain. The DNA end is more similar to TRBJ2-7, so the J call may be wrong. CDR3 length: 13 amino acids. CDR1 SGHTA and CDR2 FQGNSA come from the germline V gene. In DNA, the CDR3 is TGTGCCAGCAGTTTGAGCTCCTACAATGAGCAGTACTTC. This codes for CASSLSSYNEQYF.

The V and J genes are TRBV6-1 and TRBJ1-5, with a weak D call TRBD1 (6 bases). Trimming stripped 2 bases from V and 0 bases from J, with 11 bases between. The CDR3 extends over 16 amino acids. Germline loops: CDR1 MNHNS, CDR2 SASEGT. CDR3 protein: CASSESGQYSNQPQHF. Here the CDR3 DNA reads TGTGCCAGCAGTGAATCCGGACAGTATAGCAATCAGCCCCAGCATTTT.

The chain combines TRBV25-1 with TRBJ2-5; 11 bases are shared with TRBD2. V shed 3 bases and J 11 bases; nucleotides not matched to a gene: 11. The CDR3 runs to 15 residues. Germline values: CDR1 MGHDK, CDR2 SYGVNS. CDR3 nucleotide sequence: TGTGCCAGCAGTGACTTAGCGGGGGGGCCAGGTGAGCAGTACTTC. Its translation: CASSDLAGGPGEQYF.

The CDR3 sequence: CASKPLTTGTDTQYF. CDR3 DNA sequence: TGTGCCAGCAAACCCCTTACGACAGGCACAGATACGCAGTATTTT. The rearrangement joins TRBV6-2 or TRBV6-3 to TRBJ2-3; D may be TRBD1 (5 bases). This CDR3 spans 15 amino acids. CDR1 and CDR2 (germline): MNHEY, SVGEGT. Trimming removed 7 bases from V and 1 base from J, with 15 bases in between.

Remarks on this clonotype: One end of the junction varies from germline; a read error may be responsible. The chain combines TRBV28 with TRBJ2-3; either TRBD1 or TRBD2 may fit D (5 bases each). The CDR3 consists of 14 residues. Germline CDR1 is MDHEN and CDR2 is SYDVKM. The CDR3 nucleotides are TGTGCCGGCAGCCGGGACCAGCTAACAGATACGCAGTATTTT. This sequence encodes CAGSRDQLTDTQYF.

This chain links TRBV20-1 with TRBJ1-1; D gene unclear. With 0 bases removed from V and 4 bases from J, the gap between germline ends came to 12 bases. The CDR3 runs 14 residues. Germline CDR1 reads DFQATT; CDR2 reads SNEGSKA (reference sequence). CDR3 residues: CSARDAEQLTEAFF. The CDR3 coding sequence is TGCAGTGCTAGAGATGCAGAGCAACTCACTGAAGCTTTCTTT.

The CDR3 loop is CASSLVGQGSTEAFF. CDR3 nucleotides: TGTGCCAGCAGTTTAGTTGGACAGGGCAGCACTGAAGCTTTCTTT. The chain combines TRBV27 with TRBJ1-1; 8 nucleotides match TRBD1. After removal of 2 bases from V and 4 bases from J, the junction contained 6 bases not matched to a gene. The CDR3 runs to 15 residues. Germline V gene sequence: CDR1 MNHEY, CDR2 SMNVEV (reference sequence).

The chain combines TRBV7-6 with TRBJ2-2, with D maybe TRBD1 (5 bases). This CDR3 comprises 15 residues. In germline, CDR1 is SGHVS, CDR2 FNYEAQ. The germline V and J ends were trimmed by 1 base and 3 bases, with 9 bases remaining between them. The CDR3: CASSLVAGYTGELFF. Here the CDR3 DNA reads TGTGCCAGCAGCTTAGTGGCAGGGTACACCGGGGAGCTGTTTTTT.

About this clonotype: The junction departs from germline at one end; a sequencing error may be responsible. The chain links TRBV4-3 to TRBJ2-3, with 8 bases matching TRBD2. Germline V gene data show CDR1 as LGHNA and CDR2 as YSLEER. The CDR3 length is 15 residues. CDR3 amino acids: CASSQLAGSTATQYF. The CDR3 region has the DNA TGCGCCAGCAGCCAACTAGCGGGTTCCACAGCTACGCAGTATTTT.

This chain links TRBV29-1 with TRBJ2-2; 11 bases are a match to TRBD1. CDR3 size: 13 residues. The trim removed 8 bases at V and 4 bases at J, leaving 3 bases unmatched. Per germline, CDR1 SQVTM and CDR2 ANQGSEA. DNA of the CDR3: TGCAGCACCGGGACAGGGGGCACCGGGGAGCTGTTTTTT. Translated: CSTGTGGTGELFF.

V gene TRBV9 combines with J gene TRBJ1-3; 8 bases are a match to TRBD1. This CDR3 is built from 16 residues. Trimming at V came to 7 bases and at J to 0 bases, leaving 9 bases not matched to a gene. The germline V gene has CDR1 SGDLS and CDR2 YYNGEE. The CDR3 region is CASSDRAFSSGNTIYF. The CDR3 DNA sequence: TGTGCCAGCTCGGACAGGGCCTTTTCCTCTGGAAACACCATATATTTT.

About this clonotype itself: A clone one base away is much larger, so this may be a read error. This chain connects TRBV6-5 to TRBJ2-3; 7 bases match TRBD1. This CDR3 is 14 amino acids long. From germline, CDR1 is MNHEY and CDR2 SVGAGI. In DNA, the CDR3 is TGTGCCAGCAGTAGACAGGGTACCACAGAGACGCAGTATTTT. It codes for CASSRQGTTETQYF.

This chain connects TRBV20-1 to TRBJ1-5; 7 bases agree with TRBD1. Germline assignment: CDR1 DFQATT and CDR2 SNEGSKA (reference sequence). V gave up 4 bases and J gave up 1 base; unmatched junction bases: 7. This CDR3 contains 15 residues. The CDR3 reads CSATRTGGSNQPQHF. CDR3 in DNA: TGCAGTGCTACAAGGACAGGCGGAAGCAATCAGCCCCAGCATTTT.